These 26 T cell receptor beta chains share one sample of origin, sequenced in a study of cytomegalovirus exposure and HLA in healthy donors. PCR amplification relied on 60 Vbeta primers (plus 13 Jbeta primers). The data were produced by immunoSEQ multiplex PCR, yet TCRdb's version contains in-frame clones alone and is incomplete. The sample holds about 140,000 clones; 73% are singletons and the top ten take 1% to 1.5%. Sequencing input: PBMCs. These TCRs come from a woman aged 40 to 55 in good health and CMV-seronegative.

The V gene is TRBV4-1, the J gene TRBJ1-2; TRBD1 matches 11 bases. V gave up 2 bases and J gave up 7 bases; unmatched junction bases: 9. CDR1 is MGHRA and CDR2 is YSYEKL in the germline V gene. The CDR3 length is 16 residues. This CDR3 is CASSQSRDRGSAGYTF. The CDR3 coding sequence is TGCGCCAGCAGCCAATCCCGGGACAGGGGGTCGGCTGGCTACACCTTC.

This clone was detected only a few times. The chain combines TRBV5-1 with TRBJ1-6; D remains ambiguous. The V end lost 0 bases, the J end lost 8 bases, and 9 bases lay between the germline ends. The CDR3 is made up of 14 amino acids. Germline CDR1 is SGHRS and CDR2 is YFSETQ. The CDR3, as DNA: TGCGCCAGCAGCTTGGTCGGGTGGCATTCACCCCTCCACTTT. It specifies CASSLVGWHSPLHF.

V usage is TRBV6-5 and J usage is TRBJ1-4, with 7 bases lining up with TRBD1. The junction had 5 bases not matched to a gene; V was cut back by 8 bases and J by 5 bases. Germline V gene sequence: CDR1 MNHEY, CDR2 SVGAGI. This CDR3 is built from 13 residues. This CDR3 is CASGTVGNEKLFF. CDR3 DNA sequence: TGTGCCAGCGGGACAGTAGGAAATGAAAAACTGTTTTTT.

The rearrangement uses TRBV28 and TRBJ2-3; 7 bases are a match to TRBD1. V dropped 6 bases and J dropped 8; count of bases not matched to a gene: 11. CDR1 and CDR2 (germline): MDHEN, SYDVKM. The CDR3 is made up of 14 amino acids. The CDR3 loop reads CASRATGEGATQYF. CDR3 DNA: TGTGCCAGCAGAGCCACAGGGGAAGGCGCTACGCAGTATTTT.

The rearrangement joins TRBV29-1 to TRBJ2-3; 8 bases map to TRBD1. From germline, CDR1 is SQVTM and CDR2 ANQGSEA. The CDR3 extends over 14 amino acids. The V gene end was trimmed by 6 bases and the J gene end by 3 bases; junction bases not matched to a gene: 8. CDR3 coding DNA: TGCAGCGTCGAGGACAGGGACAGGACAGATACGCAGTATTTT. Translated, it gives CSVEDRDRTDTQYF.

The chain is built from TRBV28 and TRBJ1-1; TRBD1 agrees at 9 bases. Germline V lookup: CDR1 MDHEN, CDR2 SYDVKM. There are 17 residues in the CDR3. V gave up 8 bases and J gave up 6 bases; unmatched junction bases: 19. CDR3 residues: CASRLPDRGAGYAEAFF. CDR3 nucleotides: TGTGCCAGCCGACTCCCGGACAGGGGCGCAGGGTACGCTGAAGCTTTCTTT.

This clone was counted a single time. The rearrangement links TRBV19 to TRBJ1-2; 9 bases map to TRBD1. Germline trimming cut 4 bases from V and 4 bases from J; bases unmatched to any gene: 4. Germline CDR1 reads LNHDA; CDR2 reads SQIVND (reference sequence). This CDR3 contains 14 residues. The CDR3 sequence: CASSTGQGLYGYTF. DNA for the CDR3: TGTGCCAGTAGTACGGGACAGGGCCTCTATGGCTACACCTTC.

This chain joins TRBV7-2 and TRBJ1-2; D is unresolved. The CDR3 sequence is 13 residues long. The germline CDR1 and CDR2 sequences are SGHTA and FQGNSA. With 1 base removed from V and 1 base from J, the gap between germline ends came to 4 bases. The DNA for the CDR3 is TGTGCCAGCAGCTTAGTCTATAACTATGGCTACACCTTC. This gives the protein CASSLVYNYGYTF.

The chain links TRBV6-6 to TRBJ2-5; D possibly corresponds to TRBD1 (6 bases). V was trimmed by 5 bases and J by 4 bases, leaving 17 bases between them. CDR1 and CDR2 (germline): MNHNY, SVGAGI (reference sequence). The CDR3 has 15 residues. CDR3 loop: CASSATGWGLETQYF. In nucleotides, the CDR3 is TGTGCCAGCAGTGCCACCGGGTGGGGGCTAGAGACCCAGTACTTC.

The chain combines TRBV7-6 with TRBJ2-1, with TRBD1 as a possible D gene (5 bases). Germline V gene data show CDR1 as SGHVS and CDR2 as FNYEAQ. Trimming removed 1 base from V and 3 bases from J, with 19 bases in between. The CDR3 consists of 18 residues. The CDR3 sequence: CASSLEFARKGVYNEQFF. CDR3 bases: TGTGCCAGCAGCTTAGAGTTTGCGAGGAAAGGGGTCTACAATGAGCAGTTCTTC.

The chain couples TRBV11-2 to TRBJ1-2; no reliable D call. CDR1 and CDR2 from the germline V gene are SGHAT and FQNNGV. V gave up 2 bases and J gave up 5 bases, with 18 bases separating them. This CDR3 is 16 amino acids long. The CDR3 DNA reads TGTGCCAGCAGCTTACTGTCGGGGTCCCCCCCTTATGGCTACACCTTC. This codes for CASSLLSGSPPYGYTF.

This clone occurred a few times. The chain links TRBV10-3 to TRBJ2-3, with TRBD2 matching 7 bases. Germline-derived CDR1 and CDR2 are ENHRY and SYGVKD. With 1 base clipped from V and 1 base from J, the junction kept 5 bases outside the gene matches. The CDR3 extends over 16 amino acids. Here the CDR3 DNA reads TGTGCCATCAGTGAGTATGGAAGCGGGGGCACAGATACGCAGTATTTT. As protein: CAISEYGSGGTDTQYF.

V usage is TRBV5-1 and J usage is TRBJ2-3, with TRBD2 matching over 8 bases. Germline V lookup: CDR1 SGHRS, CDR2 YFSETQ. This CDR3 region has 16 residues. Unmatched junction bases numbered 3, after V lost 0 bases and J lost 0 bases. The CDR3: CASSLAGGASTDTQYF. CDR3 in DNA: TGCGCCAGCAGCTTGGCCGGGGGGGCCAGCACAGATACGCAGTATTTT.

The rearrangement links TRBV7-2 to TRBJ1-5; D not resolved. CDR1 SGHTA and CDR2 FQGNSA come from the germline V gene. With 2 bases removed from V and 6 bases from J, the gap between germline ends came to 8 bases. The CDR3 has 13 residues. For the CDR3, the DNA is TGTGCCAGCAGCTTAAGCCCCACTCAGCCCCAGCATTTT. It is translated as CASSLSPTQPQHF.

The chain combines TRBV19 with TRBJ2-7; the match to TRBD1 covers 7 bases. The germline CDR1 and CDR2 sequences are LNHDA and SQIVND (reference sequence). V lost 4 bases, J lost 6 bases, and 6 bases stayed unmatched. This CDR3 comprises 13 residues. The DNA for the CDR3 is TGTGCCAGTAGTACCAAAACAGGGGCCGAGCAGTACGTC. Amino acid sequence: CASSTKTGAEQYV.

J is TRBJ2-2 and V is TRBV5-1, with 10 bases that match TRBD2. V lost 1 base, J lost 6 bases, and 6 bases stayed unmatched. This CDR3 region has 16 residues. Germline V gene data show CDR1 as SGHRS and CDR2 as YFSETQ. CDR3 loop: CASSLPSGGFPGELFF. CDR3 nucleotides: TGCGCCAGCAGCTTGCCTAGCGGGGGTTTTCCCGGGGAGCTGTTTTTT.

The V call is TRBV9, the J call TRBJ1-2, with D possibly TRBD1 on 6 matching bases. The length of the CDR3 is 18 residues. Germline V gene lookup returns CDR1 SGDLS and CDR2 YYNGEE. Deletions cut 3 bases from V and 3 bases from J, with 24 bases between. In nucleotides, the CDR3 is TGTGCCAGCAGCGACCCCCGGGACACCACCTCCGATTACTATGGCTACACCTTC. Protein product: CASSDPRDTTSDYYGYTF.

The chain combines TRBV13 with TRBJ2-7; 7 positions agree with TRBD1. The CDR3 sequence is 15 residues long. V was clipped by 4 bases and J by 0 bases; unmatched bases: 6. Germline CDR1 reads PRHDT; CDR2 reads FYEKMQ (reference sequence). For the CDR3, the DNA is TGTGCCAGCAGCTCGACAGGGTCAACCTCCTACGAGCAGTACGTC. This translates into CASSSTGSTSYEQYV.

This clone was seen more than once but under ten times. This rearrangement joins TRBV4-1 to TRBJ1-1, with D tentatively TRBD1 (5 bases). Germline values: CDR1 MGHRA, CDR2 YSYEKL. The V end lost 6 bases, the J end lost 3 bases, and 17 bases lay between the germline ends. This CDR3 region has 15 residues. This CDR3 is CASRNPGRVDTEAFF. The DNA of the CDR3 is TGCGCCAGCAGGAATCCGGGCAGGGTGGACACTGAAGCTTTCTTT.

V and J are TRBV7-2 and TRBJ2-3; D possibly corresponds to TRBD2 (5 bases). Germline CDR1 and CDR2: SGHTA and FQGNSA. The CDR3 extends over 14 amino acids. Trimming cost V 4 bases and J 6 bases, with 14 bases left between them. For the CDR3, the DNA is TGTGCCAGCAGCTCGCGGGCAGGACTGGATACGCAGTATTTT. It specifies CASSSRAGLDTQYF.

This clone has just a few counts. The chain employs TRBV5-6 and TRBJ1-1; 9 positions match TRBD1. Germline CDR1 and CDR2: SGHDT and YYEEEE. CDR3 length: 18 amino acids. Germline trimming cut 4 bases from V and 4 bases from J; bases unmatched to any gene: 17. DNA of the CDR3: TGTGCCAGCAGCGCGATGGACAGGGGCAGCGTATTCGTCACTGAAGCTTTCTTT. It translates to CASSAMDRGSVFVTEAFF. Together with reference TRBV5-6 and TRBJ1-1, the CDR3 gives the full variable domain: DAGVTQSPTHLIKTRGQQVTLRCSPKSGHDTVSWYQQALGQGPQFIFQYYEEEERQRGNFPDRFSGHQFPNYSSELNVNALLLGDSALYLCASSAMDRGSVFVTEAFFGQGTRLTVV.

This clone has only a few counts. This sample also contains other DNA sequences that code for the same CDR3. The J gene is TRBJ1-1, the V gene TRBV5-1; D is ambiguous. Germline CDR1 and CDR2: SGHRS and YFSETQ. Between the trimmed V and J ends, which lost 0 bases and 1 base, there was a span of 7 bases. The CDR3 runs 14 residues. The CDR3, as DNA: TGCGCCAGCAGCTTGGGTCAGTCGAACACTGAAGCTTTCTTT. Its translation: CASSLGQSNTEAFF.

The CDR3 DNA is TGCGCCAGCAGCCAAGAATCGTGGCGCTGGGACAGCCGGAGCACAGATACGCAGTATTTT. This codes for CASSQESWRWDSRSTDTQYF. This rearrangement joins TRBV4-3 to TRBJ2-3, with 7 bases fitting TRBD1. Germline V gives CDR1 LGHNA, CDR2 YSLEER. The CDR3 contains 20 residues. With V trimmed by 0 bases and J by 0 bases, 15 bases remained unmatched.

Written as DNA, the CDR3 is TGTGCCAGCACGCTACAAAACGGGGTGAGAGAGACCCAGTACTTC. Protein product: CASTLQNGVRETQYF. The chain combines TRBV5-5 with TRBJ2-5, with D tentatively TRBD2 (5 bases). Germline CDR1 and CDR2: SGHKS and YYEKEE (reference sequence). The CDR3 totals 15 residues. Trimming took off 6 bases at V and 4 bases at J, with 19 bases between the two ends. The full variable domain, completed using reference TRBV5-5 and TRBJ2-5, is DAGVTQSPTHLIKTRGQQVTLRCSPISGHKSVSWYQQVLGQGPQFIFQYYEKEERGRGNFPDRFSARQFPNYSSELNVNALLLGDSALYLCASTLQNGVRETQYFGPGTRLLVL.

The chain carries TRBV7-9 and TRBJ1-4, with 8 bases fitting TRBD1. Germline V gene data show CDR1 as SEHNR and CDR2 as FQNEAQ (reference sequence). There are 16 residues in the CDR3. V shed 7 bases and J 2 bases; nucleotides not matched to a gene: 9. CDR3: CASTQGQGATNEKLFF. The CDR3 coding sequence is TGTGCCAGCACCCAGGGGCAGGGGGCGACTAATGAAAAACTGTTTTTT. The full variable domain, completed using reference TRBV7-9 and TRBJ1-4, is DTGVSQNPRHKITKRGQNVTFRCDPISEHNRLYWYRQTLGQGPEFLTYFQNEAQLEKSRLLSDRFSAERPKGSFSTLEIQRTEQGDSAMYLCASTQGQGATNEKLFFGSGTQLSVL.

With respect to this clone: Its ends do not fully match the called genes, so a read error is possible. The genes are TRBV2 and TRBJ1-5; the match to TRBD1 covers 9 bases. Germline CDR1 SNHLY, CDR2 FYNNEI. This CDR3 is built from 14 residues. DNA for the CDR3: TGTGCCAGCAGCACGGACAGGGGCAACCAGCCCCAGCATTTT. Its translation is CASSTDRGNQPQHF.